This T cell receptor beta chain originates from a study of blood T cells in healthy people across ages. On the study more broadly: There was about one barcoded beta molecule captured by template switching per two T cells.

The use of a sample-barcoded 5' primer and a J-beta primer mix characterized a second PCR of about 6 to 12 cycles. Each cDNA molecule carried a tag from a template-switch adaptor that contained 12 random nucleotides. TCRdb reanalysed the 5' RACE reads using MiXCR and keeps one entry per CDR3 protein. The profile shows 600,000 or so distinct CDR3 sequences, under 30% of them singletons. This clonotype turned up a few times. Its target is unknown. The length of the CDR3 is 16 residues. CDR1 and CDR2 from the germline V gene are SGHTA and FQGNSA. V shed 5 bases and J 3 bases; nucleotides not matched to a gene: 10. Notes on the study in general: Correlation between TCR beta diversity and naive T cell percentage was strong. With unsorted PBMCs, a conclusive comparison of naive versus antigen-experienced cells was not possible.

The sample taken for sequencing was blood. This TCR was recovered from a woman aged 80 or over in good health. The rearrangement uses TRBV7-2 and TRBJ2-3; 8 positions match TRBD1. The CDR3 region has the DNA TGTGCCAGCAGCCCCGTAGGGACAGGAGGAACAGATACGCAGTATTTT. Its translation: CASSPVGTGGTDTQYF.